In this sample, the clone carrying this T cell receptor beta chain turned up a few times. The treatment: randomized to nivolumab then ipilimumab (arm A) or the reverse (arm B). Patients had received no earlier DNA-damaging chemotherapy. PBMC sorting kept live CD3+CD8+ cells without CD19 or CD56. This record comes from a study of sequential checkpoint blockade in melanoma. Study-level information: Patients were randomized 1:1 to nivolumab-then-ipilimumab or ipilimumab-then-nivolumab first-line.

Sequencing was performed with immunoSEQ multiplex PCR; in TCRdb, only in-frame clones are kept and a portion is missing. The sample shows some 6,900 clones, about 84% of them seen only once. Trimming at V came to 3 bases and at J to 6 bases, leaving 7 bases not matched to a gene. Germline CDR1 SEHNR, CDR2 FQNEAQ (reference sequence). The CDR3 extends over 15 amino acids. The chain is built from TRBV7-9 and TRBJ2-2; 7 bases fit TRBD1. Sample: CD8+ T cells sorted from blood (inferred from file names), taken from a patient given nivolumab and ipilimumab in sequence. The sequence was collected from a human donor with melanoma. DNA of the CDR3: TGTGCCAGCAGCTTCACGAACAGGGGTGCCGGGGAGCTGTTTTTT. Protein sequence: CASSFTNRGAGELFF.